This entry describes one T cell receptor (beta chain). Its antigen is currently not known. No much larger clonotype is one base removed from it; base qualities were not supplied. Whole blood was collected in K2EDTA tubes by collaborating institutions according to the institutions' own protocols. For TCRbeta analysis, collaborators shipped samples as frozen whole blood, isolated PBMCs, or DNA extracted from either of those sample types. Looking up the germline V gene yields CDR1 SGHTA and CDR2 FQGTGA. V has 5 bases trimmed and J has 4 bases trimmed; junction bases matching no gene number 15. The CDR3 runs 19 residues from the cysteine to the phenylalanine. Only the CDR3 DNA stays, 57 bases, in frame from base 1. TCRbeta CDR3 regions were amplified from genomic DNA using the immunoSEQ Assay, a bias-controlled multiplex PCR. The study's own analysis went as follows. Nucleated cell counts per sample were estimated from amplification of reference gene primers within the assay. Sequence reads were collapsed and filtered to measure the absolute abundance of every unique TCRbeta CDR3 rearrangement. For each sample, productive Simpson clonality was calculated by taking the square root of Simpson's diversity index across productive rearrangements. TCRdb obtained this table from immuneACCESS and retained in-frame rearrangements with V and J assigned. These tables miss some clones; where compared with another copy, unresolved V genes account for less than half of the shortfall, and the remainder is unexplained. V and J calls and clone size are given by that table; D and trimming were obtained from the DNA. The sample contains around 150,000 clones, roughly 85% of them found a single time. More than 3% of the sample is taken by the ten largest.

The data were taken from a study of blood T cell repertoires in COVID-19 (dated by TCRdb to 2020 to 2022). For the wider study: Collaborator samples came from the United States, Italy and Spain and covered acute and convalescent phases of COVID-19. The repertoires were released in a freely available public database intended as a resource for research on the immune response to SARS-CoV-2. Subjects who had been exposed to COVID-19, were actively infected with it, or had recovered from it provided the deeply sampled blood TCRbeta repertoires that made up the dataset. Where available, HLA class I and class II types were taken from metadata supplied by the sample provider and were not determined by assay-based typing. The samples were drawn from the first 160 participants of the ongoing ImmuneRACE study and from more than 1,000 subjects provided by 6 global collaborators. Nearly every sample came with metadata listing a de-identified subject ID, COVID-19 status, age in years and sex. The prospective study material was composed of cDNA or gDNA derived from T cells, B-cell-depleted T cells, or PBMCs.

What the work shows at the level of the full study, not this receptor alone: How much clinical and demographic metadata was included differed by source and by participant, and the metadata was provided uncurated.

The sequence came from a man between 65 and 85 years old with acute or convalescent COVID-19. The specimen was peripheral blood. The chain joins TRBV7-3 to TRBJ2-6, and 9 junction bases match TRBD1. CDR3 loop: CASSPYVGQGTAGANVLTF. The DNA sequence is given as TGTGCCAGCAGCCCCTACGTCGGACAGGGGACGGCCGGGGCCAACGTCCTGACTTTC.